This T cell receptor (beta chain) was recovered during a study of cytomegalovirus exposure and HLA in healthy donors (dated by TCRdb to 2017 to 2019). With respect to the entire study: An earlier analysis of around 600 of the donors reported 276 Gb of sequence data and 100 million to 130 million unique TCR beta sequences from 150 million to 200 million T cells. About five DR-DQ haplotypes were treated as single units for association and clustering because of strong linkage in the cohort. To predict cytomegalovirus infection status, the study brought together high-throughput TCR immunosequencing, statistical association of individual TCRs with disease status, and machine learning. Approximately 300 gigabases of sequencing data and tens of millions of unique TCR sequences made up an early release that covered under 750 HLA-typed donors. Class I and class II HLA loci were covered by the typing at four-digit resolution. A separate validation cohort of 100 to 150 different subjects was used in addition to the 666-subject first cohort. Of the approximately 400 genotyped donors, about 80% fell in the genetic ancestry cluster associated with self-reported Caucasian donors. Typing coverage varied by locus: roughly 620-640 donors for A, B, C, DRB1 and DQB1; approximately 520 for DQA1; around 570 for DPA1; more than 450 for DPB1. The study was designed to test whether signatures of past pathogen exposure could be identified by cataloging public T cell receptors. The later analysis used no new phenotypic data to find candidate immune exposures, relying instead on TCR beta sequences and their occurrence across donors. Donor age, sex, ethnicity and CMV serostatus were compiled alongside the repertoire data. Every discovery cohort repertoire had been produced on one sequencing platform. Genome-wide SNP genotypes for about 60% of the roughly 700 donors were used in a later genetic analysis, which treated that subset as a discovery cohort. The study used immunosequencing to profile the T cell repertoires of approximately 630 subjects and linked those repertoires to cytomegalovirus serostatus. A later analysis re-analyzed previously published TCR beta repertoires from about 600 donors and added high-resolution HLA genotyping to study TCR occurrence patterns. Among about 360 genotyped donors of the cohort, an average of about 240,000 unique TCR beta nucleotide sequences were sequenced per donor, around 20% of them non-productive. To decide whether each TCR beta V gene segment behaved as functional or pseudogenic, an earlier analysis of approximately 590 of the donors relied on high-throughput TCR beta sequencing.

Reading the germline V gene gives CDR1 SQVTM and CDR2 ANQGSEA. Trimming removed 8 bases from V and 1 base from J; the gene matches leave 5 bases unexplained. Counted from cysteine to phenylalanine, this CDR3 has 13 amino acids. Just the 39-base CDR3 DNA is kept, in frame starting at base 1. Remarks on this clone: What this receptor recognizes is not known. Nothing much larger sits one base from this clone, and base qualities are not available.

General study outcomes and caveats: According to a later genetic analysis, donors in an Asian-associated ancestry cluster had fewer N-insertions in productive TCRs than the approximately 700-donor mean. Cytomegalovirus status was reported to be diagnosed by the classifier with high specificity and sensitivity in both the original and validation cohorts. A cluster of highly shared sequence variants was judged likely to be a technical artifact of the sequencing pipeline. While some public TCRs were present in many individuals, most TCR sequences turned up only very rarely across donors. A further reported finding was that TCR beta sequences accurately predicted the HLA-A and HLA-B alleles for most subjects in the first cohort. Because counts were too low, seventeen rarely observed V segments, including chromosome 9 orphons, were excluded from the earlier analysis of several hundred of the donors. Only TCR beta chains were sequenced in this cohort, and the absence of alpha or paired-chain data limited detectable features. In a later analysis, 16,951 TCR beta sequences were associated with specific HLA alleles at a false discovery rate of 0.05. When HLA alleles, especially DR and DQ, strongly co-occurred, TCR associations were difficult to assign to individual alleles. Correlated functional status among segregating V segments might reflect linkage disequilibrium, but an unknown experimental factor could not be ruled out. The study listed approximately 160 TCR beta chains as associated with cytomegalovirus. A later analysis found that HLA-associated TCR beta chains were more clonally expanded and had lower generation probabilities than equally common non-associated chains. Roughly uniform sequencing depth across donors was assumed in presence/absence analyses, although this assumption may not hold. A later analysis reported that several top co-occurrence clusters appeared linked to parvovirus B19, influenza, CMV and Epstein-Barr virus. Some IMGT-functional V segments, including TRBV6-2 and TRBV6-3, could not be told apart with the 87-base-pair reads, so those segments were excluded. The only immune exposure information available for the cohort was CMV serostatus. In a later analysis, TCR association rates were found to vary across HLA loci, with the most associated TCRs seen for DRB1 alleles and the fewest for HLA-C alleles. It was suggested by the authors that the approach could potentially be generalized to other disease states and immunological phenotypes. Because HLA typing was missing for some donors at each locus, association tests included only the typed subset. A few of the identified cytomegalovirus-associated TCR beta chains were confirmed in vitro to be specific for cytomegalovirus antigens. In an earlier analysis of about 600 of the donors, most TCR beta V segments appeared in productive rearrangements about 87% or about 30% of the time, broadly matching IMGT annotations. An association between a missense DCLRE1C variant and V-gene and J-gene trimming of TCR beta chains was found in a later genetic analysis and replicated in an independent cohort. Most CMV-associated TCR beta chains appeared to be HLA-restricted in a later analysis, and the HLA associations seemed to be driven largely by CMV exposure.

The method behind the library was the immunoSEQ multiplex PCR assay. For the multiplex PCR, a mixture combining 60 forward primers for TCR Vbeta segments and 13 reverse primers for TCR Jbeta segments was used. A multiplex PCR assay on genomic DNA amplified the CDR3 region of rearranged TCR beta genes. On the Illumina HiSeq System, the amplified TCR beta libraries were sequenced as 87-base-pair reads. The authors' analysis ran thus. In a later analysis, approximately 74 million unique TCR beta chains were counted across the roughly 670 repertoires, and around 10 million of these chains were shared by at least two donors. To remove PCR and sequencing errors, raw reads were error-corrected and collapsed into unique sequences using a nearest-neighbor algorithm that merged closely related sequences. Alignment of CDR3 sequences to IMGT reference sequences was used to assign V, D and J gene segments. For a sequence to be retained, at least a six-nucleotide match to both a V gene segment and a J gene segment was required. Rearrangements were classified as productive when the CDR3 lacked stop codons and remained in frame with V and J, and all other rearrangements were classified as non-productive. CDR3 was defined according to IMGT convention as the region running from the second conserved V-encoded cysteine to the conserved J-encoded phenylalanine. In an earlier analysis of approximately 500 of the donors, sequences lacking an unambiguous match to a single V gene segment were excluded. An earlier analysis of several hundred of the donors classified V segments as functional when productive rearrangements were above 56.7% and as segregating when the standard deviation between donors was above 5%. A statistical classification framework was built for diagnosing cytomegalovirus status from the catalog of TCR beta chain sequences. In a later analysis, TCR nucleotide sequences were compared against IMGT/GENE-DB human TR gene sequences so that V and J genes could be assigned. A later analysis assigned CDR3 sequences and most-parsimonious VDJ recombination scenarios with the TCRdist pipeline. A later analysis defined each TCR beta chain by its CDR3 amino acid sequence plus V-gene family, and excluded reads lacking a unique V-gene family. As a way to deal with suspected cross-contamination and a sequencing artifact, a later analysis dropped hundreds of nucleotide sequences that were highly shared and had low generation probability. In a later analysis, a clonal expansion index for each public chain was calculated from normalized within-repertoire ranks of inferred template counts. A later analysis computed generation probabilities with a VDJ recombination model fitted to out-of-frame rearrangements, and checked the results against IGoR. A later analysis scored TCR-TCR, TCR-HLA and TCR-CMV co-occurrence with hypergeometric tests, applying a repertoire-size bias correction to TCR pairs. In a later analysis, false discovery rates were estimated by permuting HLA or CMV assignments 20 times. In a later analysis, co-occurring TCRs were grouped using DBSCAN, and TCRdist sequence similarity was added for clustering within HLA-allele-positive subsets. For co-occurrence clustering, repertoires with fewer than 30,000 or more than 120,000 public chains were excluded, along with several repertoires with anomalous nucleotide sharing. TCRdb took this table from immuneACCESS and kept in-frame rearrangements with V and J called. Such tables lack part of the clones; where checked against another copy, unresolved V genes explain under half of the gap, and the rest is unexplained. V and J calls and clone size are those listed in that table; D and trimming were worked out from the DNA. The sample data list some 200,000 clones, and over 60% of these were observed just once. Around 0.63% of the sample rests with the top ten.

The cohort consisted of 600 or so healthy bone marrow donors. Cohort members were all nominally healthy when sampled, although unrecorded immune exposures were likely present. The donor was CMV seronegative and was included in the group of a few hundred seronegative cohort members. A peripheral blood sample was collected from each donor, and TCR beta sequencing was performed on peripheral blood mononuclear cells. The Qiagen DNeasy Blood Extraction Kit was used to extract genomic DNA from the blood cell samples. The origin of this receptor is a man aged 18 to 30 in good health and CMV-seronegative. This chain is built from TRBV29-1 and TRBJ2-1; 7 central nucleotides agree with TRBD1. The sample consisted of PBMCs. DNA sequence: TGCAGCCACAGGGGAGCATCCTACAATGAGCAGTTCTTC. It encodes CSHRGASYNEQFF.